Sequencing of this T cell receptor (beta chain) was carried out in a study of shared clonotypes between healthy human individuals. There were only Caucasian adults among the donors, and all lived in Nashville, Tennessee. Genomic DNA of unsorted samples came from 85 million to 95 million PBMCs. As to this clone: No antigen is known for it.

Each PCR replicate run on unsorted PBMC took in around 290 ng DNA, tens of thousands of T cell genomes. Here immunoSEQ multiplex PCR was the method, and the copy in TCRdb shows in-frame clones only, minus some. The sample records 400,000 to 600,000 clones, about 79% being singletons. The CDR3 is made up of 17 amino acids. The germline V gene has CDR1 SGHDT and CDR2 YYEEEE. The ends were cut back, 1 base at V and 0 bases at J, with 14 bases in the middle. Overall study findings and caveats: Clonotype sharing among donors was thought likely to change with sequencing depth.

The chain couples TRBV5-6 to TRBJ2-1; D not certain. The receptor comes from a woman aged 40 to 55 in good health. Some clones in this sample may be carry-over from other donors' samples. The sample comprised PBMCs. The CDR3 DNA follows: TGTGCCAGCAGCTTGTTAGTTGCTGCCAGCTCCTACAATGAGCAGTTCTTC. It encodes CASSLLVAASSYNEQFF.